The rows below give T cell receptor beta chains drawn from one sample of a study of PD-1 blockade in classical Hodgkin lymphoma. This table comes from immunoSEQ multiplex PCR, and its TCRdb copy is limited to in-frame clones, with some not included. The repertoire consists of some 26,000 clones, with nearly 95% occurring once and the leading ten covering less than 5%. The specimen sequenced was peripheral blood mononuclear cells (PBMCs). The receptor set was obtained from a human donor with classical Hodgkin lymphoma. Both conserved end residues are part of each CDR3. Each record gives: CDR3 DNA, CDR3 protein, clone size, V gene, J gene, D gene. A D gene is named only where the DNA matches it firmly. Part of the rows lack a size; the others show once, few, many or a class for expanded clones.

CDR3nt: TGTGCCAGCAGCGGAGGGACGACGAACACCGGGGAGCTGTTTTTT; CDR3aa: CASSGGTTNTGELFF; abundance: NA; v_gene: TRBV7-3; j_gene: TRBJ2-2; d_gene: NA
CDR3nt: TGCGCCAGCAGCCAAGTGGGCGGGGACGCCTATGGCTACACCTTC; CDR3aa: CASSQVGGDAYGYTF; abundance: NA; v_gene: TRBV4-3; j_gene: TRBJ1-2; d_gene: NA
CDR3nt: TGCGCCAGCAGCCAAGATCCCCGGACTAGAAAGTACTTC; CDR3aa: CASSQDPRTRKYF; abundance: NA; v_gene: TRBV4-1; j_gene: TRBJ2-7; d_gene: TRBD2
CDR3nt: TGTGCCTCCCGGGACAGGGGGGCGGGTAATCCCGGAAATGAGCAGTTCTTC; CDR3aa: CASRDRGAGNPGNEQFF; abundance: NA; v_gene: TRBV10-3; j_gene: TRBJ2-1; d_gene: TRBD1
CDR3nt: TGTGCCAGCAGCAGTCTAGCGGGGGTAACCTCTAGCACAGATACGCAGTATTTT; CDR3aa: CASSSLAGVTSSTDTQYF; abundance: once; v_gene: TRBV7-9; j_gene: TRBJ2-3; d_gene: TRBD2
CDR3nt: TGTGCCAGCAGTGAATCCTCAGGGGTAGCGGACACAGATACGCAGTATTTT; CDR3aa: CASSESSGVADTDTQYF; abundance: NA; v_gene: TRBV25-1; j_gene: TRBJ2-3; d_gene: NA
CDR3nt: TGTGCCAGCAGCAACCGGGACGTGGAGACCCAGTACTTC; CDR3aa: CASSNRDVETQYF; abundance: once; v_gene: TRBV21-1; j_gene: TRBJ2-5; d_gene: NA
CDR3nt: TGTGCCAGCTCACCATTGCGACTAGCGGGAGATCATGGCGAGCAGTACTTC; CDR3aa: CASSPLRLAGDHGEQYF; abundance: NA; v_gene: TRBV18; j_gene: TRBJ2-7; d_gene: TRBD2
CDR3nt: TGTGCCAGCAGTCCCCGGACAGGGGGTTATACCGGAGAACTGTTTTTT; CDR3aa: CASSPRTGGYTGELFF; abundance: NA; v_gene: TRBV28; j_gene: TRBJ1-4; d_gene: TRBD1
CDR3nt: TGTGCCACCAGCAGAGATTCCCCTAGCGGGGGCTCCTACGAGCAGTACTTC; CDR3aa: CATSRDSPSGGSYEQYF; abundance: NA; v_gene: TRBV15; j_gene: TRBJ2-7; d_gene: TRBD2
CDR3nt: TGTGCCAGCAGTTTACCGGCGGGCAGCTCCTACAATGAGCAGTTCTTC; CDR3aa: CASSLPAGSSYNEQFF; abundance: NA; v_gene: TRBV28; j_gene: TRBJ2-1; d_gene: NA
CDR3nt: TGTGCCAGCAGTGAAAGCAGGAGCGGGGAGCTGTTTTTT; CDR3aa: CASSESRSGELFF; abundance: NA; v_gene: TRBV6-1; j_gene: TRBJ2-2; d_gene: NA
CDR3nt: TGTGCCTGGAGTGGGTTGGGGGATGGGGAGCCCCAGCATTTT; CDR3aa: CAWSGLGDGEPQHF; abundance: NA; v_gene: TRBV30; j_gene: TRBJ1-5; d_gene: NA
CDR3nt: TGCAGCGTTGCAGGCAGGACTTACGAGCAGTACTTC; CDR3aa: CSVAGRTYEQYF; abundance: NA; v_gene: TRBV29-1; j_gene: TRBJ2-7; d_gene: NA
CDR3nt: TGTGCCACCAGCACCCCCCCGGGGGTTGGCGGGATCTCCAAAAACATTCAGTACTTC; CDR3aa: CATSTPPGVGGISKNIQYF; abundance: NA; v_gene: TRBV15; j_gene: TRBJ2-4; d_gene: NA
CDR3nt: TGTGCCAGCAGAGGGACAGGCAATCAGCCCCAGCATTTT; CDR3aa: CASRGTGNQPQHF; abundance: few; v_gene: TRBV28; j_gene: TRBJ1-5; d_gene: TRBD1
CDR3nt: TGTGCCAGCATGCCGGGACAGACCTACGAGCAGTACTTC; CDR3aa: CASMPGQTYEQYF; abundance: NA; v_gene: TRBV6-4; j_gene: TRBJ2-7; d_gene: TRBD1
CDR3nt: TGTGCCAGCAGTTACTCGAGATTTGACAGGAACACTGAAGCTTTCTTT; CDR3aa: CASSYSRFDRNTEAFF; abundance: NA; v_gene: TRBV6-5; j_gene: TRBJ1-1; d_gene: NA
CDR3nt: TGTGCCAGCAGCTCGGAGGGCGAGACCCAGTACTTC; CDR3aa: CASSSEGETQYF; abundance: NA; v_gene: TRBV7-2; j_gene: TRBJ2-5; d_gene: NA
CDR3nt: TGTGCCAGCTCCCCGGAGGGCGGAACTGGGTACGAGCAGTACTTC; CDR3aa: CASSPEGGTGYEQYF; abundance: NA; v_gene: TRBV18; j_gene: TRBJ2-7; d_gene: NA
CDR3nt: TGTGCCAGCAGCTTACAATTGACTCCGAACAATGAGCAGTTCTTC; CDR3aa: CASSLQLTPNNEQFF; abundance: NA; v_gene: TRBV11-2; j_gene: TRBJ2-1; d_gene: NA
CDR3nt: TGTGCCTCCTTCCCCGGGACGGATGAAAAACTGTTTTTT; CDR3aa: CASFPGTDEKLFF; abundance: NA; v_gene: TRBV30; j_gene: TRBJ1-4; d_gene: NA
CDR3nt: TGTGCCAGCAGCTTAGCGGACCGAGGCATTCAGTACTTC; CDR3aa: CASSLADRGIQYF; abundance: NA; v_gene: TRBV7-8; j_gene: TRBJ2-4; d_gene: NA
CDR3nt: TGTGCCAGTAGCCGGCCTCCCAGGCAGCCCGGTACAAGAAACACCATATATTTT; CDR3aa: CASSRPPRQPGTRNTIYF; abundance: once; v_gene: TRBV19; j_gene: TRBJ1-3; d_gene: NA
CDR3nt: TGTGCCAGCTCACCACAGGAGACCCAGTACTTC; CDR3aa: CASSPQETQYF; abundance: NA; v_gene: TRBV18; j_gene: TRBJ2-5; d_gene: NA
CDR3nt: TGTGCCAGTAGTATGGCCAATAGGGGCTACACCTTC; CDR3aa: CASSMANRGYTF; abundance: NA; v_gene: TRBV19; j_gene: TRBJ1-2; d_gene: NA
CDR3nt: TGTGCCAGTAGGGATCAGGGTAGTAATCAGCCCCAGCATTTT; CDR3aa: CASRDQGSNQPQHF; abundance: few; v_gene: TRBV19; j_gene: TRBJ1-5; d_gene: NA
CDR3nt: TGTGCCAGCAGCTCCATCGACCCCGTAGAGACCCAGTACTTC; CDR3aa: CASSSIDPVETQYF; abundance: NA; v_gene: TRBV5-4; j_gene: TRBJ2-5; d_gene: NA
CDR3nt: TGCAGCGCCATCGACAGCACATTTGAAGCTTTCTTT; CDR3aa: CSAIDSTFEAFF; abundance: NA; v_gene: TRBV29-1; j_gene: TRBJ1-1; d_gene: NA
CDR3nt: TGCGCCAGCAGCCAAGATTTGGGAGCCTCTGGGGCCAACGTCCTGACTTTC; CDR3aa: CASSQDLGASGANVLTF; abundance: NA; v_gene: TRBV4-3; j_gene: TRBJ2-6; d_gene: NA
CDR3nt: TGTGCCAGCAGCTTATTCAGAAGCGACACAGATACGCAGTATTTT; CDR3aa: CASSLFRSDTDTQYF; abundance: NA; v_gene: TRBV7-8; j_gene: TRBJ2-3; d_gene: NA
CDR3nt: TGCGCCAGCAGCTTGGCCGGGACAGTTCAAGAGACCCAGTACTTC; CDR3aa: CASSLAGTVQETQYF; abundance: NA; v_gene: TRBV5-1; j_gene: TRBJ2-5; d_gene: TRBD1
CDR3nt: TGTGCCAGCACCGGGGGGGCAAAGGGCAATGAGCAGTTCTTC; CDR3aa: CASTGGAKGNEQFF; abundance: NA; v_gene: TRBV7-8; j_gene: TRBJ2-1; d_gene: TRBD2